This T cell receptor beta chain comes out of a study of a mutant IDH1 vaccine in newly diagnosed glioma. About the research overall: Across weeks 1, 3, 5, 7, 11, 15, 19 and 23, patients received a vaccination each time, eight in all.

V was trimmed by 5 bases and J by 7 bases, leaving 12 bases between them. Looked up from germline, CDR1 is SGHTA and CDR2 is FQGNSA. The CDR3 sequence is 13 residues long. Time point in this sample: week 23, last vaccination. Vaccine doses each comprised 300 ug of mutant IDH1 20-mer peptide, with topical imiquimod. The donors had new WHO grade 3 or 4 astrocytomas; these were IDH1-mutant and ATRX-lost. Points on this clone: The antigen remains unidentified.

Points from the study as a whole: Patients mounted vaccine-induced immune responses in roughly 93% of cases.

Libraries were prepared by immunoSEQ multiplex PCR; TCRdb keeps only in-frame clonotypes and omits some of them. Among about 82,000 clones, approximately 85% were seen once, and the ten largest hold 2% to 2.5%. The material was PBMCs, obtained from a glioma patient whose treatment included an IDH1 peptide vaccine. The TCR was taken from a man aged 25 to 40 with glioma. Some clones in this sample may be carry-over from other donors' samples. This chain links TRBV7-2 with TRBJ1-3; D not resolved. The CDR3 DNA follows: TGTGCCAGCAGCCGGAATCGTGCGAACACCATATATTTT. Translating gives CASSRNRANTIYF.